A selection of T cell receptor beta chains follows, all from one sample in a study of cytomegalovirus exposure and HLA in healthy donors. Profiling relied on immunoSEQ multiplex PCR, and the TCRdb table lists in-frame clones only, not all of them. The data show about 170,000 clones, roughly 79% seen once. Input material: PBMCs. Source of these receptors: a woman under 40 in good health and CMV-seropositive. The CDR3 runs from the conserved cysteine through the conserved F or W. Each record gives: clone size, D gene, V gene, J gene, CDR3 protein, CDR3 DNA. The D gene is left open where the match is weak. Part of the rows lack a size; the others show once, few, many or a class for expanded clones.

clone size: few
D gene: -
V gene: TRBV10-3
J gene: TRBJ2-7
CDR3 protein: CAISGNRSSYEQYF
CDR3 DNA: TGTGCCATCAGTGGAAACAGGAGCTCCTACGAGCAGTACTTC

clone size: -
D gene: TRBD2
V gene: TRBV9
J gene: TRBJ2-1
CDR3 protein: CASSVWGGSVYNEQFF
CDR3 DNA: TGTGCCAGCAGCGTATGGGGCGGGAGTGTCTACAATGAGCAGTTCTTC

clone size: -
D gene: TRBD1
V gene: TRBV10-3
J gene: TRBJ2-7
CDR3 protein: CATEGTGGSGEQYF
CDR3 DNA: TGTGCCACGGAGGGGACAGGGGGCTCGGGCGAGCAGTACTTC

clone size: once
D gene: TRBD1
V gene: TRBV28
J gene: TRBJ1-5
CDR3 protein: CASRYSGTGDQPQHF
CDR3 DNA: TGTGCCAGCAGGTATTCCGGGACAGGGGATCAGCCCCAGCATTTT

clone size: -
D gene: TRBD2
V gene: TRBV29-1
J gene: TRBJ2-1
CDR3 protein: CSVRGGGNEQFF
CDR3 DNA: TGCAGCGTCCGCGGGGGAGGCAATGAGCAGTTCTTC

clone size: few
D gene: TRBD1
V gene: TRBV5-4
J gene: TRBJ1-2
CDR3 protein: CASSLGQGNGYTF
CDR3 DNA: TGTGCCAGCAGCTTGGGACAGGGGAATGGCTACACCTTC

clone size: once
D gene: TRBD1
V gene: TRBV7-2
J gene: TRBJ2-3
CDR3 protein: CASSPRTGRLADTQYF
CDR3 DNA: TGTGCCAGCAGCCCCCGGACAGGGAGGTTGGCGGATACGCAGTATTTT

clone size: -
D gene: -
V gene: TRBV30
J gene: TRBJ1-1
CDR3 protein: CAWNSARVNTEAFF
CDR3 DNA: TGTGCCTGGAATTCCGCCCGGGTGAACACTGAAGCTTTCTTT

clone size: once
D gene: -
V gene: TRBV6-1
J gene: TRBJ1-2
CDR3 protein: CASSQTDNYGYTF
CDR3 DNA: TGTGCCAGCAGTCAGACAGATAACTATGGCTACACCTTC

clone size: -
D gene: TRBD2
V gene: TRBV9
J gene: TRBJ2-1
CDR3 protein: CASSVGLAGGLNEQFF
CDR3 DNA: TGTGCCAGCAGCGTTGGACTAGCGGGAGGCCTGAATGAGCAGTTCTTC